This entry concerns a single T cell receptor beta chain. TCRdb's copy holds only in-frame clones and misses some; the assay was immunoSEQ multiplex PCR. The profile shows about 76,000 clones, roughly 85% of them singletons. The sample belongs to a study of blood T cell repertoires in COVID-19. The CDR3 is made up of 11 amino acids. Trimming took 5 bases from V and 7 from J, leaving 12 bases between them. Per the germline V gene, CDR1 is GTSNPN and CDR2 is SVGIG (reference sequence). The sample was peripheral blood. This TCR was recovered from a man aged 50-60 years with COVID-19, enrolled during active disease. The chain joins TRBV30 to TRBJ2-7; D is possibly TRBD2 (6 bases). This CDR3 reads CAWGRAGEQYF. Written as DNA, the CDR3 is TGTGCCTGGGGACGGGCGGGGGAGCAGTACTTC.